These 25 T cell receptor beta chains came from one sample sequenced in a study of blood T cell repertoires in COVID-19. Clones were read by immunoSEQ multiplex PCR, and TCRdb kept only the in-frame ones, dropping some. The sample yields roughly 110,000 clones, 60% to 85% seen once. The specimen sequenced was peripheral blood. These receptors all stem from a man older than 75 with COVID-19, enrolled during active disease.

This chain joins TRBV7-2 and TRBJ1-3, with 7 positions matching TRBD1. Germline assignment: CDR1 SGHTA and CDR2 FQGNSA. The CDR3 is 19 residues long. The trim removed 5 bases at V and 0 bases at J, leaving 16 bases unmatched. The CDR3 DNA sequence: TGTGCCAGCAGCCCCCGGGACAGTTCTTTGAGGGGCTCTGGAAACACCATATATTTT. Protein sequence: CASSPRDSSLRGSGNTIYF.

This clone was seen a single time. The chain employs TRBV2 and TRBJ2-7, with a weak D call TRBD1 (6 bases). The CDR3 sequence is 13 residues long. V was shortened by 7 bases and J by 1 base, with 11 bases between the two germline ends. CDR1 is SNHLY, CDR2 FYNNEI, per germline. The DNA of the CDR3 is TGTGCCAGCATCCCGGACAGTTCCTACGAGCAGTACTTC. Residues: CASIPDSSYEQYF.

This clone was observed a handful of times. This sequence joins TRBV7-2 and TRBJ2-1; a possible D gene is TRBD2 (6 bases). CDR1 and CDR2 from the germline V gene are SGHTA and FQGNSA. The CDR3 is made up of 15 amino acids. V lost 8 bases, J lost 0 bases, and 14 bases lay in between. This CDR3 is CASVYLASSYNEQFF. For the CDR3, the DNA is TGTGCCAGCGTATATCTAGCGAGCTCCTACAATGAGCAGTTCTTC.

The chain employs TRBV6-5 and TRBJ2-2; 9 bases match TRBD1. The V gene's germline CDR1 is MNHEY and CDR2 SVGAGI. V shed 7 bases, J shed 4 bases, and the junction held 7 bases outside the gene matches. The CDR3 covers 15 residues. The CDR3: CASNIQGAPTGELFF. As DNA, the CDR3 is TGTGCCAGCAACATACAGGGGGCTCCCACCGGGGAGCTGTTTTTT.

This chain connects TRBV15 to TRBJ2-4; D gene unclear. Trimming took off 1 base at V and 8 bases at J, with 12 bases between the two ends. Germline V gene data show CDR1 as LNHNV and CDR2 as YYDKDF (reference sequence). The CDR3 totals 14 residues. CDR3 protein: CATSRAAQKDIQYF. The CDR3 nucleotides are TGTGCCACCAGCAGAGCAGCGCAAAAGGACATTCAGTACTTC. Full variable domain (missing parts from reference TRBV15 and TRBJ2-4): DAMVIQNPRYQVTQFGKPVTLSCSQTLNHNVMYWYQQKSSQAPKLLFHYYDKDFNNEADTPDNFQSRRPNTSFCFLDIRSPGLGDTAMYLCATSRAAQKDIQYFGAGTRLSVL.

The chain combines TRBV3-1 (or the pseudogene TRBV3-2) with TRBJ1-1; D remains unclear. The CDR3 sequence is 13 residues long. V lost 1 base and J 7 bases, leaving 10 bases between the germline ends. CDR1 and CDR2 from the germline V gene are LGHDT and YNNKEL (reference sequence). The CDR3 region has the DNA TGTGCCAGCAGCCAAGGGGCAGGAATTGAAGCTTTCTTT. It specifies CASSQGAGIEAFF.

The chain has TRBV7-8 and TRBJ2-1, with TRBD2 matching 8 bases. Germline values: CDR1 SGHVS, CDR2 FQNEAQ. The CDR3 spans 16 residues. The trim removed 1 base at V and 3 bases at J, leaving 5 bases unmatched. CDR3 DNA: TGTGCCAGCAGCTTAGATGGGCTAGCGGGCTACAATGAGCAGTTCTTC. Translating gives CASSLDGLAGYNEQFF.

The chain employs TRBV4-1 and TRBJ1-5; 9 positions match TRBD1. V shed 1 base and J 3 bases; nucleotides not matched to a gene: 10. The germline V gene has CDR1 MGHRA and CDR2 YSYEKL. This CDR3 spans 18 amino acids. CDR3 loop: CASSQGEWTGAYNQPQHF. CDR3 bases: TGCGCCAGCAGCCAAGGCGAATGGACAGGGGCCTACAATCAGCCCCAGCATTTT.

This clone was recorded a few times. The CDR3 DNA reads as TGTGCCAGCAGTGAAGTAAGGAGCACTGAAGCTTTCTTT. This gives the protein CASSEVRSTEAFF. The chain is built from TRBV6-1 and TRBJ1-1; D is ambiguous. This CDR3 region has 13 residues. Trimming left V 1 base short and J 4 bases short, with 7 bases between. In germline, CDR1 is MNHNS, CDR2 SASEGT.

The chain joins TRBV18 to TRBJ2-7; 14 bases fit TRBD2. The junction had 7 bases not matched to a gene; V was cut back by 1 base and J by 5 bases. CDR3 length equals 17 residues. Germline V gene lookup returns CDR1 KGHSH and CDR2 LQKENI. This chain's CDR3 is CASSPLIVTSGRDEQYF. CDR3 nucleotides: TGTGCCAGCTCACCACTTATCGTGACTAGCGGGAGGGACGAGCAGTACTTC.

The CDR3 nucleotides are TGCGCCAGCAGCCCCGCTAGGCCCTCCAAGACCCTTGAGCAGTTCTTC. It codes for CASSPARPSKTLEQFF. The chain recombines TRBV5-1 with TRBJ2-1; no clear D. The CDR3 loop spans 16 amino acids. Trimming left V 4 bases short and J 9 bases short, with 23 bases between. Germline loops: CDR1 SGHRS, CDR2 YFSETQ.

The chain carries TRBV7-9 and TRBJ1-6; 7 nucleotides match TRBD1. This CDR3 has 15 residues. Germline CDR1 reads SEHNR; CDR2 reads FQNEAQ (reference sequence). J was trimmed by 7 bases and V by 5 bases; bases with no gene match: 8. The CDR3 DNA sequence: TGTGCCAGCAGCCCAGGGGGGAGCACGAATTCACCCCTCCACTTT. Its translation is CASSPGGSTNSPLHF.

This clone was observed once. V gene TRBV19 combines with J gene TRBJ1-4; D gene ambiguous. CDR1 LNHDA and CDR2 SQIVND come from the germline V gene (reference sequence). The CDR3 has 15 amino acids. Trimming took off 6 bases at V and 5 bases at J, with 16 bases between the two ends. As DNA, the CDR3 is TGTGCCAGTAGCCGTACCCATGGAGAGAATGAAAAACTGTTTTTT. Translating it yields CASSRTHGENEKLFF.

CDR3 coding DNA: TGTGCCAGCAGCGCCTGGCGGGAGGAAAACACCGGGGAGCTGTTTTTT. The encoded protein is CASSAWREENTGELFF. The chain recombines TRBV9 with TRBJ2-2; 8 bases fit TRBD2. Per germline, CDR1 SGDLS and CDR2 YYNGEE. Trimming removed 3 bases from V and 2 bases from J; junction bases left unmatched: 6. The CDR3 length is 16 residues.

This clone appeared a single time. A read error may explain this, as a much larger clone is one base away. This chain uses TRBV4-1 with TRBJ2-7; 7 positions match TRBD1. Germline-derived CDR1 and CDR2 are MGHRA and YSYEKL. This CDR3 has 15 amino acids. V shed 3 bases and J 2 bases; nucleotides not matched to a gene: 7. The CDR3 DNA sequence: TGCGCCAGCAGCCACGGGGCAGGGGGAACCTACGAGCAGTACTTC. It specifies CASSHGAGGTYEQYF.

The gene calls are TRBV19 and TRBJ1-2; 10 bases fit TRBD1. Looked up from germline, CDR1 is LNHDA and CDR2 is SQIVND (reference sequence). The ends lost 10 bases at V and 8 bases at J; junction bases unmatched: 19. CDR3 length: 16 residues. The CDR3 DNA sequence: TGTGCCACTAATCGGCGGGACAGGGGAGTGCGTCAGGGCTACACCTTC. This sequence encodes CATNRRDRGVRQGYTF.

This clone was detected a few times. The chain couples TRBV19 to TRBJ2-7, with D perhaps TRBD1 (5 bases). V was shortened by 0 bases and J by 2 bases, with 11 bases between the two germline ends. This CDR3 contains 15 residues. CDR1 is LNHDA and CDR2 is SQIVND in the germline V gene (reference sequence). This chain's CDR3 is CASSIDRQRPYEQYF. CDR3 in DNA: TGTGCCAGTAGTATAGACCGACAGAGACCCTACGAGCAGTACTTC.

This clone has a handful of counts. V usage is TRBV18 and J usage is TRBJ1-5; 10 bases agree with TRBD1. Trimming removed 6 bases from V and 11 bases from J; junction bases left unmatched: 10. Germline V lookup: CDR1 KGHSH, CDR2 LQKENI. The CDR3 sequence is 14 residues long. DNA for the CDR3: TGTGCCAGCTCTCCGGGACAGGGGCAAAGGGCCCAGCATTTT. Translation: CASSPGQGQRAQHF.

The rearrangement links TRBV5-1 to TRBJ1-6, with D tentatively TRBD1 (6 bases). CDR1 SGHRS and CDR2 YFSETQ come from the germline V gene. V shed 2 bases and J shed 6 bases, with 12 bases lying between them. CDR3 length equals 15 residues. CDR3 in amino acids: CASSFGQTSNSPLHF. Here the CDR3 DNA reads TGCGCCAGCAGCTTCGGACAGACTTCTAATTCACCCCTCCACTTT.

This sequence joins TRBV3-1 (or the pseudogene TRBV3-2) and TRBJ2-2, with 12 nucleotides matching TRBD2. The CDR3 length is 14 residues. Germline V gives CDR1 LGHDT, CDR2 YNNKEL (reference sequence). The trim removed 8 bases at V and 3 bases at J, leaving 1 base unmatched. CDR3 coding DNA: TGTGCCAGCGGACTAGCGGGACACACCGGGGAGCTGTTTTTT. Protein sequence: CASGLAGHTGELFF.

The table lists this clone with a few counts. The chain recombines TRBV28 with TRBJ1-1; tentatively, D is TRBD1 (5 bases). Germline V gives CDR1 MDHEN, CDR2 SYDVKM. V lost 4 bases and J 5 bases, leaving 14 bases between the germline ends. CDR3 length: 14 amino acids. The CDR3 bases are TGTGCCAGCAGTTACGGCAGGGTGGGGACTGAAGCTTTCTTT. Translation gives CASSYGRVGTEAFF.

The rearrangement joins TRBV18 to TRBJ2-1; 8 bases are a match to TRBD2. The CDR3 spans 15 residues. V lost 0 bases and J lost 7; bases outside the gene matches: 5. The V gene's germline CDR1 is KGHSH and CDR2 LQKENI. This CDR3 reads CASSPPSGAGNEQFF. The CDR3 DNA reads as TGTGCCAGCTCACCACCTAGCGGGGCGGGAAATGAGCAGTTCTTC.

This chain connects TRBV6-2 or TRBV6-3 to TRBJ2-3; D unclear. V lost 5 bases and J 8 bases, leaving 8 bases between the germline ends. CDR1 MNHEY and CDR2 SVGEGT come from the germline V gene. The CDR3 loop spans 11 amino acids. Written as DNA, the CDR3 is TGTGCCAGCAGTCCCCCCGGTACGCAGTATTTT. Protein sequence: CASSPPGTQYF.

This clone has just one count. CDR3 coding DNA: TGTGCCAGCAGCATCGCCCCGGACGGGAGTGGCTACGAGCAGTACTTC. Protein product: CASSIAPDGSGYEQYF. V and J are TRBV21-1 and TRBJ2-7; TRBD2 was called by the table and not checked on the DNA. TRBV21-1 has pseudogene status. CDR3 length equals 16 residues.

The chain has TRBV10-3 and TRBJ1-2, with D tentatively TRBD1 (6 bases). The CDR3 is 14 amino acids. Germline V gene data show CDR1 as ENHRY and CDR2 as SYGVKD. V lost 7 bases and J 2 bases, leaving 14 bases between the germline ends. CDR3 DNA sequence: TGTGCCATCATGGGGGGGGACACCAACTATGGCTACACCTTC. Translated, it gives CAIMGGDTNYGYTF.